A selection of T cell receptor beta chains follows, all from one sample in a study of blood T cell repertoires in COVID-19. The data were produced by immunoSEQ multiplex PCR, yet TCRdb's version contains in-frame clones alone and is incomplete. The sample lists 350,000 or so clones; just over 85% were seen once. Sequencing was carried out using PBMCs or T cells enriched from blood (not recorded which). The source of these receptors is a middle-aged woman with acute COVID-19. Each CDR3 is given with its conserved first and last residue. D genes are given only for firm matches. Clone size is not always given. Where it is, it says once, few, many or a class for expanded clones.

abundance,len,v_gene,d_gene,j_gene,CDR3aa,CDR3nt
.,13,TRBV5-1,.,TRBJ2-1,CASSDSIGNEQFF,TGCGCCAGCAGCGATAGTATTGGCAATGAGCAGTTCTTC
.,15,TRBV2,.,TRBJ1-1,CASSSSQATTSEAFF,TGTGCCAGCAGTTCCTCACAGGCCACCACATCTGAAGCTTTCTTT
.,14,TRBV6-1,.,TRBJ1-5,CASSEGTLNQPQHF,TGTGCCAGCAGTGAAGGTACGCTAAATCAGCCCCAGCATTTT
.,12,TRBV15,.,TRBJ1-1,CATSTSQVNAFF,TGTGCCACCAGCACCTCACAGGTGAACGCTTTCTTT
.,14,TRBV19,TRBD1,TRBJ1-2,CASSTPGQGYGYTF,TGTGCCAGTAGTACTCCGGGACAGGGCTATGGCTACACCTTC
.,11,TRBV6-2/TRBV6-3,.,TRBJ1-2,CASSYKSSSEF,TGTGCCAGCAGTTACAAGAGTTCGTCGGAGTTC
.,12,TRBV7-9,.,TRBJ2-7,CASSLGAYEQYF,TGTGCCAGCAGCTTAGGCGCCTACGAGCAGTACTTC
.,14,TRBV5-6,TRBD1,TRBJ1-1,CASSSQGWEVEAFF,TGTGCCAGCAGTTCACAGGGGTGGGAAGTTGAAGCTTTCTTT
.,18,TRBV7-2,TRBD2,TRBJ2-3,CASSLKSAWTRSTDTQYF,TGTGCCAGCAGCTTAAAATCCGCCTGGACTAGAAGCACAGATACGCAGTATTTT
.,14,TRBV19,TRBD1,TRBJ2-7,CASSLGTGPYEQYF,TGTGCCAGTAGCCTCGGGACAGGGCCCTATGAGCAGTACTTC
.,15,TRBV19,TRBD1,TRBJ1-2,CASSPTGGRVYGYTF,TGTGCCAGTAGTCCGACAGGGGGAAGAGTCTATGGCTACACCTTC
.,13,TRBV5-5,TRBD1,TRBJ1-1,CASSSGTDTEAFF,TGTGCCAGCAGCTCCGGGACAGACACTGAAGCTTTCTTT
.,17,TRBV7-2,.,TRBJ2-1,CASSLEVGRGLYNEQFF,TGTGCCAGCAGCTTAGAGGTTGGGCGGGGTCTCTACAATGAGCAGTTCTTC
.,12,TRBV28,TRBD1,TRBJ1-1,CASKDRGTEAFF,TGTGCCAGCAAAGACAGGGGGACTGAAGCTTTCTTT
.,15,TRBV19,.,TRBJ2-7,CASGTGQGRGYEQYF,TGTGCCAGTGGAACTGGGCAGGGAAGAGGCTACGAGCAGTACTTC
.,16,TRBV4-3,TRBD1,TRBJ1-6,CASSPFWGTGNSPLHF,TGCGCCAGCAGCCCCTTCTGGGGGACAGGGAATTCACCCCTCCACTTT
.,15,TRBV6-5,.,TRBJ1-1,CASSYRRGDRTEAFF,TGTGCCAGCAGTTACCGGCGGGGGGATAGAACTGAAGCTTTCTTT
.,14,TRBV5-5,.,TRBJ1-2,CASSYRWGDYGYTF,TGTGCCAGCAGCTACCGCTGGGGGGACTATGGCTACACCTTC
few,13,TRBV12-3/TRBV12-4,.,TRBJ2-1,CASSLPEAEEQFF,TGTGCCAGCAGTTTACCTGAAGCTGAGGAGCAGTTCTTC
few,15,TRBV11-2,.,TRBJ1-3,CASSQSTAKGNTIYF,TGTGCCAGCAGCCAATCGACAGCCAAAGGAAACACCATATATTTT
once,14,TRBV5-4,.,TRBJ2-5,CASSLRDSVETQYF,TGTGCCAGCAGCTTACGAGACAGCGTGGAGACCCAGTACTTC
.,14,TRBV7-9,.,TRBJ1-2,CASSFTTEIYGYTF,TGTGCCAGCAGCTTCACGACAGAAATCTATGGCTACACCTTC
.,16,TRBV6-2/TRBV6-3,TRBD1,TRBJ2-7,CASSYSRGLSSYEQYF,TGTGCCAGCAGTTACTCGAGGGGGCTTTCTTCCTACGAGCAGTACTTC
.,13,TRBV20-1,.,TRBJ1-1,CSASFAGRTEAFF,TGCAGTGCTAGTTTCGCAGGGCGCACTGAAGCTTTCTTT
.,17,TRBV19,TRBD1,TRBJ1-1,CASSPSGQGARNTEAFF,TGTGCCAGCTCCCCTTCGGGACAGGGGGCTCGGAACACTGAAGCTTTCTTT
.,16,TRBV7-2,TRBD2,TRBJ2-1,CASTPRPASGGNEQFF,TGTGCCAGCACCCCCCGGCCGGCTAGCGGGGGCAATGAGCAGTTCTTC
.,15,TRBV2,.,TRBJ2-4,CASSGLLQTGGIQYF,TGTGCCAGCAGTGGCCTACTACAAACGGGTGGCATTCAGTACTTC
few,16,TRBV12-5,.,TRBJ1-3,CASGDSRGPDGNTIYF,TGTGCTAGTGGGGATAGCAGGGGTCCTGACGGAAACACCATATATTTT
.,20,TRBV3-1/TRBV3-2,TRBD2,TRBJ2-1,CASSQVRLAGGPNSFNEQFF,TGTGCCAGCAGCCAGGTTCGACTAGCGGGAGGGCCGAATTCCTTCAATGAGCAGTTCTTC
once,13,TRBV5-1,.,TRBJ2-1,CASSLQAGNEQFF,TGCGCCAGCAGCTTGCAGGCAGGGAATGAGCAGTTCTTC
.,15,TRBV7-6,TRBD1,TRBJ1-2,CASSFEQGGIRGYTF,TGTGCCAGCAGCTTCGAACAGGGGGGAATTAGAGGCTACACCTTC
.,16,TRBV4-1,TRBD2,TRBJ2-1,CASSQGLVAGGPEQFF,TGCGCCAGCAGCCAAGGGTTGGTAGCGGGAGGGCCTGAGCAGTTCTTC
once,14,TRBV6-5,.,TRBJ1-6,CASSYPSPDSPLHF,TGTGCCAGCAGTTACCCATCTCCAGATTCACCCCTCCACTTT
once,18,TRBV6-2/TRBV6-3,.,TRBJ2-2,CASSQRLTGPRGTGELFF,TGTGCCAGCAGTCAGCGCCTGACAGGCCCTCGGGGCACCGGGGAGCTGTTTTTT
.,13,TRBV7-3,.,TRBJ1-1,CASSPQENTEAFF,TGTGCCAGCAGCCCACAAGAGAACACTGAAGCTTTCTTT
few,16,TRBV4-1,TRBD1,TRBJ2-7,CASSQGSGTGSHEQYF,TGCGCCAGCAGCCAGGGATCCGGGACAGGGTCCCACGAGCAGTACTTC
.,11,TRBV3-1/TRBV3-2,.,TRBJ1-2,CASSQDTIEFF,TGTGCCAGCAGCCAAGATACTATAGAGTTCTTC
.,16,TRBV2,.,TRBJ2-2,CASSLDSALLTGELFF,TGTGCCAGCAGTCTGGACAGTGCTTTGCTCACCGGGGAGCTGTTTTTT